Shown below are 17 T cell receptor beta chains from a single sample sequenced in a study of Ad26.COV2.S vaccination and SARS-CoV-2 variants. TCRdb keeps only in-frame clones here, not all; method: immunoSEQ multiplex PCR. The repertoire includes some 300,000 clones, 70% to 90% of them detected once, and more than 1.5% sits in the top ten. Treatment in this sample: 15 to 20 received Ad26.COV2.S at low or high dose, single or two shots; a few received placebo; per-sample allocation not given. The study sampled participants on day 63 after the first vaccine or placebo injection. The starting material was peripheral blood, obtained in a trial of Ad26.COV2.S vaccine versus placebo. Receptors were obtained from a person between 18 and 60 years old who received the Ad26.COV2.S COVID-19 vaccine or a placebo.

This sequence joins TRBV9 and TRBJ2-2; D uncertain. From germline, CDR1 is SGDLS and CDR2 YYNGEE. The CDR3 extends over 15 amino acids. The V and J ends lost 0 bases and 1 base respectively, with 7 bases between them. The CDR3: CASSVDGLNTGELFF. The CDR3 nucleotides are TGTGCCAGCAGCGTAGATGGGCTGAACACCGGGGAGCTGTTTTTT.

The chain uses TRBV18 and TRBJ2-7, with TRBD2 as a possible D gene (5 bases). CDR1 is KGHSH and CDR2 is LQKENI in the germline V gene. V lost 4 bases and J lost 3, with 13 bases in between. This CDR3 is 14 amino acids long. The CDR3 protein is CASSQANGGYEQYF. DNA for the CDR3: TGTGCCAGCTCACAGGCCAATGGAGGCTACGAGCAGTACTTC.

The genes are TRBV6-6 and TRBJ2-7, with D perhaps matching TRBD2 (5 bases). Looked up from germline, CDR1 is MNHNY and CDR2 is SVGAGI (reference sequence). The V end lost 5 bases, the J end lost 3 bases, and 11 bases lay between the germline ends. The CDR3 loop spans 13 amino acids. CDR3 protein: CASSLGVVYEQYF. The CDR3 nucleotides read TGTGCCAGCAGTCTCGGGGTAGTCTACGAGCAGTACTTC.

J is TRBJ2-1 and V is TRBV5-4, with D possibly matching TRBD2 (7 bases). CDR1 is SGHNT and CDR2 is YYREEE in the germline V gene (reference sequence). V was pared by 10 bases and J by 6 bases, with 17 bases between. CDR3 length equals 13 residues. This CDR3 is CAGRRGGTNEQFF. CDR3 nucleotide sequence: TGTGCCGGGCGGAGGGGGGGGACCAATGAGCAGTTCTTC.

This chain links TRBV7-3 with TRBJ2-1; TRBD2 matches at 15 bases. Germline V gives CDR1 SGHTA, CDR2 FQGTGA. V lost 5 bases to trimming and J lost 2 bases; unmatched junction nucleotides: 7. This CDR3 is built from 18 residues. The CDR3 loop reads CASSPHGLAGGPYNEQFF. Here the CDR3 DNA reads TGTGCCAGCAGCCCCCATGGACTAGCGGGGGGGCCCTACAATGAGCAGTTCTTC. Using reference TRBV7-3 and TRBJ2-1 for the parts outside the CDR3, the full variable domain is GAGVSQTPSNKVTEKGKYVELRCDPISGHTALYWYRQSLGQGPEFLIYFQGTGAADDSGLPNDRFFAVRPEGSVSTLKIQRTERGDSAVYLCASSPHGLAGGPYNEQFFGPGTRLTVL.

The rearrangement links TRBV9 to TRBJ2-2; the match to TRBD2 covers 10 bases. The CDR3 totals 17 residues. V lost 0 bases, J lost 0 bases, and 2 bases stayed unmatched. Germline V lookup: CDR1 SGDLS, CDR2 YYNGEE. The CDR3 spells CASSVVAGGANTGELFF. In nucleotides, the CDR3 is TGTGCCAGCAGCGTAGTAGCGGGGGGCGCGAACACCGGGGAGCTGTTTTTT.

The gene calls are TRBV27 and TRBJ1-2; tentatively, D is TRBD1 (6 bases). This CDR3 has 17 residues. Between the trimmed V and J ends, which lost 3 bases and 3 bases, there was a span of 20 bases. Germline V gives CDR1 MNHEY, CDR2 SMNVEV (reference sequence). The CDR3 loop is CASSLAGAGGHYYGYTF. As DNA, the CDR3 is TGTGCCAGCAGTTTGGCGGGGGCGGGGGGGCACTACTATGGCTACACCTTC.

The chain combines TRBV4-1 with TRBJ1-6, with D unresolved. The CDR3 runs 12 residues. Germline V CDR1 and CDR2: MGHRA, YSYEKL. V was trimmed by 5 bases and J by 10 bases, leaving 9 bases between them. CDR3 in amino acids: CASSDFDSPLHF. The CDR3 coding sequence is TGCGCCAGCAGCGATTTTGACTCACCCCTCCACTTT.

The chain combines TRBV5-1 with TRBJ2-1; TRBD2 aligns across 11 bases. CDR1 SGHRS and CDR2 YFSETQ come from the germline V gene. CDR3 length: 15 residues. Unmatched junction bases numbered 5, after V lost 2 bases and J lost 7 bases. In DNA, the CDR3 is TGCGCCAGCAGCTTTGGTAGCGGGGGGGAGAATGAGCAGTTCTTC. This codes for CASSFGSGGENEQFF.

There are a few counts of this clone. This sequence joins TRBV9 and TRBJ1-6; 8 bases align to TRBD1. This CDR3 region has 14 residues. Losses at the gene ends were 7 bases for V and 5 bases for J; bases not matched to a gene: 5. CDR1 is SGDLS and CDR2 is YYNGEE in the germline V gene. CDR3 nucleotide sequence: TGTGCCAGCGGACAGGGAGAAGATAATTCACCCCTCCACTTT. This encodes CASGQGEDNSPLHF.

V is TRBV3-1 (or the pseudogene TRBV3-2) and J is TRBJ1-2; no firm D call. The germline gives CDR1 LGHDT, CDR2 YNNKEL (reference sequence). The CDR3 has 13 amino acids. The germline V and J ends were trimmed by 4 bases and 6 bases, with 12 bases remaining between them. CDR3 sequence (DNA): TGTGCCAGCAGCCGGTCCACTGGGAATGGCTACACCTTC. It yields the protein CASSRSTGNGYTF.

This chain uses TRBV19 with TRBJ1-2, with TRBD1 identical over 8 bases. Germline CDR1 is LNHDA and CDR2 is SQIVND (reference sequence). The CDR3 contains 13 residues. V was clipped by 7 bases and J by 6 bases; unmatched bases: 7. CDR3 amino acids: CASIRTGSDGYTF. The CDR3 coding sequence is TGTGCCAGTATCCGGACAGGGTCGGATGGCTACACCTTC. The whole variable domain, remainder taken from reference TRBV19 and TRBJ1-2, is DGGITQSPKYLFRKEGQNVTLSCEQNLNHDAMYWYRQDPGQGLRLIYYSQIVNDFQKGDIAEGYSVSREKKESFPLTVTSAQKNPTAFYLCASIRTGSDGYTFGSGTRLTVV.

V usage is TRBV7-9 and J usage is TRBJ2-7; TRBD1 or TRBD2 may be the D gene (6 bases each). Trimming pared 3 bases from V and 0 bases from J, leaving 15 bases between. This CDR3 is 16 amino acids long. Per germline, CDR1 SEHNR and CDR2 FQNEAQ (reference sequence). CDR3 nucleotides: TGTGCCAGCAGCTTCCCATCGGGGGCCGGCTCCTACGAGCAGTACTTC. It codes for CASSFPSGAGSYEQYF.

V and J are TRBV27 and TRBJ2-1; tentatively, D is TRBD2 (5 bases). From germline, CDR1 is MNHEY and CDR2 SMNVEV (reference sequence). The CDR3 contains 15 residues. V lost 2 bases and J 2 bases, leaving 10 bases between the germline ends. As DNA, the CDR3 is TGTGCCAGCAGTTTAGAGGGCACCACCTACAATGAGCAGTTCTTC. Translating gives CASSLEGTTYNEQFF.

The CDR3: CASSLEGGQPQHF. Here the CDR3 DNA reads TGTGCCAGCAGCTTAGAAGGCGGGCAGCCCCAGCATTTT. The chain has TRBV11-1 and TRBJ1-5; D is ambiguous. Trimming stripped 1 base from V and 7 bases from J, with 8 bases between. The CDR3 has 13 residues. The germline V gene encodes CDR1 SGHAT and CDR2 FQDESV (reference sequence).

This clone occurred once. The rearrangement links TRBV5-1 to TRBJ1-2, with unresolved D. Germline V gene data show CDR1 as SGHRS and CDR2 as YFSETQ. The CDR3 spans 13 residues. Trimming left V 0 bases short and J 6 bases short, with 9 bases between. CDR3: CASSLGPVDGYTF. In nucleotides, the CDR3 is TGCGCCAGCAGCTTGGGACCGGTGGATGGCTACACCTTC.

V gene TRBV19 combines with J gene TRBJ2-2; 8 bases match TRBD1. Germline CDR1 is LNHDA and CDR2 is SQIVND (reference sequence). The CDR3 totals 17 residues. Unmatched junction bases numbered 7, after V lost 3 bases and J lost 1 base. DNA for the CDR3: TGTGCCAGTAGTATTCATCCTGGACAGGGGAACACCGGGGAGCTGTTTTTT. Protein sequence: CASSIHPGQGNTGELFF.